What follows describes a single TCR beta chain. Its matching antigen is unknown. Individuals with ophthalmopathy presented a Clinical Activity Score of at least 3, a NOSPECS grade of at least 4 and a duration under 3 months. These data belong to a study of T cells in Graves' hyperthyroidism and ophthalmopathy. Study at large: Peripheral blood was drawn at first diagnosis, prior to all treatment. Study-level results: Most thyroid clonotypes with frequency above 0.001 were detected in blood. In the analysis, a 13 V-J model separated ophthalmopathy from stable hyperthyroidism.

Germline V gene data show CDR1 as DFQATT and CDR2 as SNEGSKA (reference sequence). CDR3 length: 18 amino acids. V shed 5 bases and J 1 base; nucleotides not matched to a gene: 17. Amplified TCR beta CDR3 regions derived from RNA transcripts. HTBI primers were employed in a first-round RT-PCR of the TCR CDR3. TCRdb passed the multiplex PCR reads through MiXCR, listing each CDR3 protein once. This repertoire shows hundreds of thousands of distinct CDR3 sequences, approximately 15% found once; its top ten account for roughly 3.4%. The J gene is TRBJ2-1, the V gene TRBV20-1; TRBD2 agrees at 7 bases. The clonotype originates from a woman aged 40 to 50 with Graves' ophthalmopathy. The sample consisted of blood. The CDR3, as DNA: TGCAGTGCTCTCCGTCGAGGTGCTAGCGGTGCTTCCTACAATGAGCAGTTCTTC. It codes for CSALRRGASGASYNEQFF.